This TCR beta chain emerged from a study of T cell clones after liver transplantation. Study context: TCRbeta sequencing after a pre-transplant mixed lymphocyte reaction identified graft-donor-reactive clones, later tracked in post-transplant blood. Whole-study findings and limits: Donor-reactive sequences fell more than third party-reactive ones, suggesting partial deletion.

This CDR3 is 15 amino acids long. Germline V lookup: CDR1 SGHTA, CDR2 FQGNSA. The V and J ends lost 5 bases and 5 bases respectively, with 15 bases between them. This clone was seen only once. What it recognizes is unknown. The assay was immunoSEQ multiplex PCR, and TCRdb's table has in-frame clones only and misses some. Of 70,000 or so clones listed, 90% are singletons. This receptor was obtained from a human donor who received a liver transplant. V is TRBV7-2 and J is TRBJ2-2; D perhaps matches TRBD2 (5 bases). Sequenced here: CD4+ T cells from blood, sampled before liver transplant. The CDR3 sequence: CASSPPSTRTGELFF. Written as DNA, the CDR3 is TGTGCCAGCAGCCCGCCTTCTACTAGGACCGGGGAGCTGTTTTTT.